These T cell receptor beta chains were read from a single sample in a study of blood T cells in healthy people across ages. From the 5' RACE reads, TCRdb called clonotypes with MiXCR, one entry per CDR3 protein. This sample carries under 800,000 distinct CDR3 sequences, more than 40% of them seen once, and the ten largest clones take 20% to 25%. The sample taken for sequencing was blood. These receptors all come from a woman in her sixties or seventies in good health. CDR3s include the opening cysteine and the closing phenylalanine or tryptophan. Each record gives: D gene, V gene, J gene, clone size, CDR3 protein, CDR3 DNA. A D gene is named only where the DNA matches it firmly. Size is omitted from some rows. Given values are once, few, many or a class for expanded clones.

>TRBD2|TRBV5-1|TRBJ2-2|.
CASSFRVLAENTGELFF
TGCGCCAGCAGCTTTAGGGTCCTAGCGGAAAACACCGGGGAGCTGTTTTTT
>.|TRBV6-2/TRBV6-3|TRBJ2-7|.
CASSDPAGRYEQYF
TGTGCCAGCAGTGACCCGGCAGGGCGTTACGAGCAGTACTTC
>.|TRBV20-1|TRBJ2-1|few
CSARDKGDNEQFF
TGCAGTGCTAGAGATAAGGGAGACAATGAGCAGTTCTTC
>.|TRBV6-5|TRBJ2-1|few
CASSYSTKRASNEQFF
TGTGCCAGCAGTTACTCCACTAAGAGGGCCTCCAATGAGCAGTTCTTC
>.|TRBV10-2|TRBJ1-4|few
CASSEPGGGTNEKLFF
TGCGCCAGCAGTGAGCCTGGGGGGGGAACTAATGAAAAACTGTTTTTT
>.|TRBV5-1|TRBJ1-1|.
CASSSFGEDTEAFF
TGCGCCAGCAGCTCTTTTGGGGAGGACACTGAAGCTTTCTTT
>.|TRBV29-1|TRBJ2-1|.
CSVEERGGEQFF
TGCAGCGTTGAAGAGCGGGGTGGTGAGCAGTTCTTC
>TRBD1|TRBV29-1|TRBJ2-2|few
CSVAVRGQTGELFF
TGCAGCGTTGCTGTCAGGGGGCAGACCGGGGAGCTGTTTTTT
>TRBD2|TRBV2|TRBJ2-5|.
CASSYSGGSNEQYF
TGTGCCAGCAGCTATAGCGGGGGGAGTAATGAGCAGTACTTC
>TRBD1|TRBV6-5|TRBJ2-5|few
CASSYSAGQGQETQYF
TGTGCCAGCAGTTACTCCGCTGGACAGGGGCAAGAGACCCAGTACTTC
>TRBD2|TRBV9|TRBJ2-1|.
CASSPRTLLAGGTYNEQFF
TGTGCCAGCAGCCCTCGAACCCTGCTTGCGGGGGGAACCTACAATGAGCAGTTCTTC
>TRBD1|TRBV28|TRBJ2-1|.
CASSLRQGVRNEQFF
TGTGCCAGCAGTTTAAGACAGGGAGTAAGGAATGAGCAGTTCTTC
>.|TRBV28|TRBJ1-1|.
CASRRAGGAGTEAFF
TGTGCCAGCAGAAGGGCCGGAGGGGCAGGGACTGAAGCTTTCTTT
>.|TRBV6-5|TRBJ2-7|.
CASSKGQFSHEQYF
TGTGCCAGCAGTAAGGGACAATTTTCGCACGAGCAGTACTTC
>.|TRBV15|TRBJ2-1|.
CATSPASRLDSYNEQFF
TGTGCCACCAGCCCTGCAAGTCGCTTAGACTCCTACAATGAGCAGTTCTTC
>TRBD1|TRBV4-3|TRBJ2-7|many
CASSQGTGGSYEQYF
TGCGCCAGCAGCCAGGGGACAGGGGGCTCCTACGAGCAGTACTTC
>TRBD1|TRBV9|TRBJ2-1|.
CASSGQGYEQFF
TGTGCCAGCAGCGGACAGGGGTATGAGCAGTTCTTC
>.|TRBV18|TRBJ1-2|.
CASSRTDYGYTF
TGTGCCAGCTCACGGACAGACTATGGCTACACCTTC
>.|TRBV9|TRBJ2-7|.
CASSADRGGAYEQYF
TGTGCCAGCAGCGCCGATCGAGGGGGGGCTTACGAGCAGTACTTC
>.|TRBV7-2|TRBJ2-5|.
CACSSRSGTPETQYF
TGTGCCTGCAGCTCAAGATCCGGGACCCCAGAGACCCAGTACTTC
>.|TRBV9|TRBJ1-2|.
CASSFRTGSDGYTF
TGTGCCAGCAGCTTCAGAACAGGGTCGGACGGCTACACCTTC
>.|TRBV6-6|TRBJ1-1|.
CASTGGFTEAFF
TGTGCCAGCACCGGGGGTTTCACTGAAGCTTTCTTT
>.|TRBV29-1|TRBJ2-5|few
CSVEWGQETQYF
TGCAGCGTTGAATGGGGACAAGAGACCCAGTACTTC
>.|TRBV20-1|TRBJ1-1|.
CSAGLTGMNTEAFF
TGCAGTGCCGGGTTGACAGGAATGAACACTGAAGCTTTCTTT
>TRBD2|TRBV20-1|TRBJ2-5|.
CSARGVGTSAETQYF
TGCAGTGCTAGAGGTGTCGGGACTAGCGCAGAGACCCAGTACTTC
>TRBD2|TRBV10-3|TRBJ2-1|.
CAIKSGGQYNEQFF
TGTGCCATCAAGAGCGGGGGGCAGTACAATGAGCAGTTCTTC
>.|TRBV29-1|TRBJ2-7|.
CSVGSSGEQYF
TGCAGCGTCGGGAGTAGTGGCGAGCAGTACTTC
>TRBD2|TRBV28|TRBJ2-3|few
CASSLIAGGDLGDAQYF
TGTGCCAGCAGTTTAATAGCGGGAGGAGATTTGGGAGATGCGCAGTATTTT
>TRBD1|TRBV4-2|TRBJ1-5|many
CASSQGQGAGQPQHF
TGTGCCAGCAGCCAGGGACAGGGGGCAGGACAGCCCCAGCATTTT
>.|TRBV24-1|TRBJ2-1|.
CATSAGPQLNEQFF
TGTGCCACCAGTGCTGGACCGCAACTCAATGAGCAGTTCTTC
>.|TRBV6-1|TRBJ2-5|few
CASTREGRETQYF
TGTGCCAGCACCCGAGAGGGGCGAGAGACCCAGTACTTC
>.|TRBV5-5|TRBJ2-1|few
CASSPGLHNEQFF
TGTGCCAGCAGCCCGGGACTTCACAATGAGCAGTTCTTC
>.|TRBV4-3|TRBJ1-5|many
CASSQSLGGNQPQHF
TGCGCCAGCAGCCAGTCGCTGGGGGGCAATCAGCCCCAGCATTTT
>.|TRBV6-5|TRBJ1-5|.
CASSYSRQYQPQHF
TGTGCCAGCAGTTACTCCAGACAGTATCAGCCCCAGCATTTT
>TRBD1|TRBV6-2/TRBV6-3|TRBJ1-5|few
CASSPGQGAGQPQHF
TGTGCCAGCAGTCCGGGACAGGGGGCGGGTCAGCCCCAGCATTTT
>.|TRBV7-2|TRBJ1-4|.
CASSPGPNEKLFF
TGTGCCAGCAGCCCGGGACCTAATGAAAAACTGTTTTTT
>.|TRBV12-3/TRBV12-4|TRBJ2-4|.
CASSFDVGLVKNIQYF
TGTGCCAGCAGTTTTGATGTGGGATTGGTCAAAAACATTCAGTACTTC
>.|TRBV20-1|TRBJ2-6|.
CSVGPFSSGANVLTF
TGCAGTGTCGGGCCTTTTTCCTCTGGGGCCAACGTCCTGACTTTC
>TRBD1|TRBV6-2/TRBV6-3|TRBJ2-7|few
CASSYVGTGGVVYEQYF
TGTGCCAGCAGTTACGTTGGGACAGGGGGCGTTGTGTACGAGCAGTACTTC
>.|TRBV5-1|TRBJ2-3|few
CASARGAATDTQYF
TGCGCCAGCGCCCGAGGGGCAGCCACAGATACGCAGTATTTT